These T cell receptor beta chains were read from a single sample in a study of beta chain features in type 1 diabetes. TCRdb's table, derived via immunoSEQ multiplex PCR, lists solely in-frame clones and lacks some. The sample carries some 250,000 clones, approximately 15% recorded once. Material for sequencing was naive CD4+ T cells from blood. The source is a man aged 30-40 years with type 1 diabetes. CDR3s include the opening cysteine and the closing phenylalanine or tryptophan. The D gene is left open where the match is weak. Part of the rows lack a size; the others show once, few, many or a class for expanded clones.

V,J,size,D,CDR3,DNA
TRBV7-8,TRBJ2-4,NA,TRBD1,CASSRSEGTGTPRPQYF,TGTGCCAGCAGTCGATCGGAGGGGACAGGGACACCACGGCCTCAGTACTTC
TRBV11-2,TRBJ2-2,NA,NA,CASSLVGGATGELFF,TGTGCCAGCAGCTTAGTTGGGGGGGCGACCGGGGAGCTGTTTTTT
TRBV6-6,TRBJ1-2,NA,NA,CASSLLMGAGGYTF,TGTGCCAGCAGCCTCCTTATGGGGGCAGGGGGCTACACCTTC
TRBV18,TRBJ2-3,NA,NA,CASSPPNGGDTQYF,TGTGCCAGCTCACCACCGAACGGCGGGGATACGCAGTATTTT
TRBV6-5,TRBJ2-3,NA,NA,CASSSGTLADTQYF,TGTGCCAGCAGTTCCGGGACTCTGGCGGATACGCAGTATTTT
TRBV28,TRBJ2-7,few,TRBD2,CASSSPSGTHEQYF,TGTGCCAGCAGTTCGCCTAGCGGGACCCACGAGCAGTACTTC
TRBV7-9,TRBJ2-5,few,TRBD1,CASSLGTGRMETQYF,TGTGCCAGCAGCTTAGGGACAGGGAGAATGGAGACCCAGTACTTC
TRBV5-1,TRBJ1-1,few,TRBD1,CASTDGTGGNTEAFF,TGCGCCAGCACCGACGGGACAGGGGGGAACACTGAAGCTTTCTTT
TRBV9,TRBJ2-1,NA,NA,CASSRDLSSYNEQFF,TGTGCCAGCAGCCGGGACTTAAGCTCCTACAATGAGCAGTTCTTC
TRBV9,TRBJ2-1,few,NA,CASSVAPTGWVDEQFF,TGTGCCAGCAGCGTAGCCCCGACAGGTTGGGTGGATGAGCAGTTCTTC
TRBV19,TRBJ1-2,few,NA,CASSPGQLPYGYTF,TGTGCCAGTAGTCCCGGACAGCTACCCTATGGCTACACCTTC
TRBV25-1,TRBJ2-7,few,TRBD2,CASRGGYEQYF,TGTGCCAGCAGGGGGGGGTACGAGCAGTACTTC
TRBV5-1,TRBJ2-1,few,TRBD2,CASSLEGTSGNEQFF,TGCGCCAGCAGCTTGGAAGGGACTAGCGGGAATGAGCAGTTCTTC
TRBV4-1,TRBJ2-3,few,TRBD2,CASSQTWTSGNTDTQYF,TGCGCCAGCAGCCAGACCTGGACTAGCGGGAACACAGATACGCAGTATTTT
TRBV30,TRBJ2-1,few,TRBD2,CAWSLGLAGVDEQFF,TGTGCCTGGAGTCTCGGACTAGCGGGAGTGGATGAGCAGTTCTTC
TRBV5-1,TRBJ2-7,NA,TRBD1,CASSLDGTGANYEQYF,TGCGCCAGCAGCTTGGACGGGACAGGTGCCAACTACGAGCAGTACTTC
TRBV19,TRBJ2-1,few,NA,CASNPSGGIGNEQFF,TGTGCCAGTAACCCCTCCGGGGGAATCGGCAATGAGCAGTTCTTC
TRBV25-1,TRBJ1-4,few,NA,CASRAGGAEKLFF,TGTGCCAGCCGAGCGGGGGGCGCAGAAAAACTGTTTTTT
TRBV4-1,TRBJ2-7,NA,TRBD2,CASSRPTSGAYEQYF,TGCGCCAGCAGTCGACCGACTAGCGGAGCTTACGAGCAGTACTTC
TRBV18,TRBJ1-1,NA,NA,CASSTRGVGTEAFF,TGTGCCAGCTCCACCCGGGGGGTCGGCACTGAAGCTTTCTTT
TRBV6-1,TRBJ2-7,few,NA,CASRGGPFSYEQYF,TGTGCCAGCAGAGGGGGTCCATTCAGCTACGAGCAGTACTTC
TRBV27,TRBJ2-7,NA,TRBD2,CASSSRTSGRSYEQYF,TGTGCCAGCAGTTCCCGGACTAGCGGGAGGTCCTACGAGCAGTACTTC
TRBV9,TRBJ2-3,NA,TRBD2,CASSARTSGVTDTQYF,TGTGCCAGCAGCGCCCGGACTAGCGGGGTTACAGATACGCAGTATTTT
TRBV4-1,TRBJ2-1,few,TRBD2,CASSPPGLALNEQFF,TGCGCCAGCAGCCCCCCGGGACTAGCGTTGAATGAGCAGTTCTTC
TRBV9,TRBJ2-7,NA,NA,CASSVGGGFTYEQYF,TGTGCCAGCAGCGTAGGTGGAGGGTTTACCTACGAGCAGTACTTC
TRBV2,TRBJ2-1,NA,TRBD2,CASTEGLAGVGEQFF,TGTGCCAGCACTGAGGGACTAGCGGGAGTGGGAGAGCAGTTCTTC
TRBV5-4,TRBJ2-7,NA,NA,CASSLAATSRGRYEQYF,TGTGCCAGCAGCTTAGCCGCGACTTCCCGAGGGAGGTACGAGCAGTACTTC
TRBV5-4,TRBJ2-2,NA,NA,CASTERNTGELFF,TGTGCCAGCACCGAGCGGAACACCGGGGAGCTGTTTTTT
TRBV28,TRBJ1-6,NA,NA,CASSLPGIDSPLHF,TGTGCCAGCAGTTTACCGGGTATAGATTCACCCCTCCACTTT
TRBV2,TRBJ1-2,few,TRBD1,CASSDDRDGGYTF,TGTGCCAGCAGCGATGACAGGGACGGAGGCTACACCTTC
TRBV7-2,TRBJ2-1,NA,TRBD1,CASSTRQGSYNEQFF,TGTGCCAGCAGCACCCGACAGGGGAGCTACAATGAGCAGTTCTTC
TRBV2,TRBJ1-5,NA,TRBD1,CASREQGPGQPQHF,TGTGCCAGCAGGGAACAGGGGCCGGGTCAGCCCCAGCATTTT
TRBV19,TRBJ2-1,NA,TRBD1,CASSIGGTASEQFF,TGTGCCAGTAGTATAGGGGGGACAGCAAGTGAGCAGTTCTTC